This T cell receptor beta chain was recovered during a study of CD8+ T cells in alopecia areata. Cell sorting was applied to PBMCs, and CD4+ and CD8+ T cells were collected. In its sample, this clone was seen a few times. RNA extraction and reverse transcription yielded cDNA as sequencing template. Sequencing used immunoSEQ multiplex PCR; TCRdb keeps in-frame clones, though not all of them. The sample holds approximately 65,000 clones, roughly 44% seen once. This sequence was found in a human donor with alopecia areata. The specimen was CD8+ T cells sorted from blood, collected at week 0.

The CDR3 spells CSVVAEAYEQYF. Here the CDR3 DNA reads TGCAGCGTTGTGGCGGAGGCCTACGAGCAGTACTTC. The chain has TRBV29-1 and TRBJ2-7, with a possible D match to TRBD2 (5 bases). This CDR3 is 12 amino acids long. The germline CDR1 and CDR2 sequences are SQVTM and ANQGSEA. Trimming took 4 bases from V and 2 from J, leaving 9 bases between them.